The rows below give T cell receptor beta chains drawn from one sample of a study of cytomegalovirus exposure and HLA in healthy donors. Data came from immunoSEQ multiplex PCR; TCRdb stores just in-frame clones and leaves some out. The sample carries roughly 80,000 clones, approximately 66% recorded once. The sample taken for sequencing was PBMCs. These receptors were collected from a male donor in good health and CMV-seropositive. Both conserved end residues are part of each CDR3. Fields, in order: D gene, J gene, V gene, clone size, CDR3 protein, CDR3 DNA. A D gene is named only where the DNA matches it firmly. Clone sizes are given selectively: once, few, many, or a class where the clone is expanded.

d_gene: -; j_gene: TRBJ1-1; v_gene: TRBV5-1; abundance: few; CDR3aa: CASMRDTEAFF; CDR3nt: TGCGCCAGCATGAGAGACACTGAAGCTTTCTTT
d_gene: -; j_gene: TRBJ2-1; v_gene: TRBV27; abundance: few; CDR3aa: CASRIGGYNEQFF; CDR3nt: TGTGCCAGCAGAATCGGGGGCTACAATGAGCAGTTCTTC
d_gene: -; j_gene: TRBJ1-1; v_gene: TRBV27; abundance: -; CDR3aa: CASWTGGTEAFF; CDR3nt: TGTGCCAGTTGGACGGGGGGCACTGAAGCTTTCTTT
d_gene: TRBD1; j_gene: TRBJ1-5; v_gene: TRBV19; abundance: -; CDR3aa: CASSIDREPNQPQHF; CDR3nt: TGTGCCAGTAGTATCGACAGGGAGCCGAATCAGCCCCAGCATTTT
d_gene: -; j_gene: TRBJ1-1; v_gene: TRBV6-5; abundance: -; CDR3aa: CASSYSGRNTEAFF; CDR3nt: TGTGCCAGCAGTTACTCGGGCAGGAACACTGAAGCTTTCTTT
d_gene: -; j_gene: TRBJ2-7; v_gene: TRBV6-7; abundance: -; CDR3aa: CASSHSGYSYEQYF; CDR3nt: TGTGCCAGCAGCCATAGCGGATACTCCTACGAGCAGTACTTC
d_gene: -; j_gene: TRBJ2-5; v_gene: TRBV5-1; abundance: -; CDR3aa: CASSFASGETQYF; CDR3nt: TGCGCCAGCAGCTTTGCGTCGGGGGAGACCCAGTACTTC
d_gene: TRBD2; j_gene: TRBJ2-3; v_gene: TRBV27; abundance: once; CDR3aa: CASSFYLAGTDTQYF; CDR3nt: TGTGCCAGCAGTTTTTATCTAGCGGGGACAGATACGCAGTATTTT
d_gene: TRBD1; j_gene: TRBJ1-2; v_gene: TRBV18; abundance: -; CDR3aa: CASSSNDRVYGYTF; CDR3nt: TGTGCCAGCTCATCAAATGACAGGGTATATGGCTACACCTTC
d_gene: -; j_gene: TRBJ2-1; v_gene: TRBV30; abundance: -; CDR3aa: CAWRTRGHEQFF; CDR3nt: TGTGCCTGGAGGACCAGGGGCCATGAGCAGTTCTTC
d_gene: TRBD2; j_gene: TRBJ2-7; v_gene: TRBV15; abundance: -; CDR3aa: CATSRAYGGGLDEQYF; CDR3nt: TGTGCCACCAGCAGAGCGTACGGGGGGGGCCTCGACGAGCAGTACTTC
d_gene: TRBD2; j_gene: TRBJ2-7; v_gene: TRBV5-6; abundance: -; CDR3aa: CASSFLPSGSHEQYF; CDR3nt: TGTGCCAGCAGCTTCCTGCCTAGCGGGAGCCACGAGCAGTACTTC
d_gene: TRBD2; j_gene: TRBJ2-1; v_gene: TRBV9; abundance: -; CDR3aa: CASTSGGSTYNEQFF; CDR3nt: TGTGCCAGCACTAGCGGGGGGTCCACCTACAATGAGCAGTTCTTC
d_gene: TRBD1; j_gene: TRBJ1-2; v_gene: TRBV29-1; abundance: -; CDR3aa: CSPAGTGVDYGYTF; CDR3nt: TGCAGCCCTGCCGGGACAGGGGTAGATTATGGCTACACCTTC
d_gene: -; j_gene: TRBJ1-4; v_gene: TRBV27; abundance: few; CDR3aa: CASSLGQGFGNEKLFF; CDR3nt: TGTGCCAGCAGTTTGGGCCAGGGGTTCGGGAATGAAAAACTGTTTTTT
d_gene: TRBD1; j_gene: TRBJ1-4; v_gene: TRBV9; abundance: -; CDR3aa: CASSNTGTANEKLFF; CDR3nt: TGTGCCAGCAGCAATACCGGGACAGCTAATGAAAAACTGTTTTTT
d_gene: TRBD1; j_gene: TRBJ1-2; v_gene: TRBV5-6; abundance: few; CDR3aa: CASTPGGNGYTF; CDR3nt: TGTGCCAGCACCCCAGGGGGCAATGGCTACACCTTC
d_gene: -; j_gene: TRBJ1-2; v_gene: TRBV28; abundance: -; CDR3aa: CASSFPTGANYGYTF; CDR3nt: TGTGCCAGCAGTTTCCCCACAGGTGCCAACTATGGCTACACCTTC
d_gene: TRBD1; j_gene: TRBJ1-5; v_gene: TRBV7-9; abundance: -; CDR3aa: CASSLGLGQGGQPQHF; CDR3nt: TGTGCCAGCAGCTTAGGTTTAGGACAGGGTGGACAGCCCCAGCATTTT
d_gene: -; j_gene: TRBJ1-3; v_gene: TRBV9; abundance: few; CDR3aa: CASSAGTGNTIYF; CDR3nt: TGTGCCAGCAGCGCAGGGACAGGAAACACCATATATTTT
d_gene: TRBD1; j_gene: TRBJ2-2; v_gene: TRBV7-7; abundance: -; CDR3aa: CASSPDRGTGELFF; CDR3nt: TGTGCTAGCAGCCCGGACAGGGGGACGGGGGAGCTGTTTTTT
d_gene: TRBD2; j_gene: TRBJ2-7; v_gene: TRBV5-1; abundance: once; CDR3aa: CASTWTSGRALDEQYF; CDR3nt: TGCGCCAGCACCTGGACTAGCGGGAGGGCTCTTGACGAGCAGTACTTC
d_gene: -; j_gene: TRBJ1-1; v_gene: TRBV28; abundance: -; CDR3aa: CASRRLGAGDTEAFF; CDR3nt: TGTGCCAGCAGGCGTCTCGGGGCAGGGGACACTGAAGCTTTCTTT
d_gene: TRBD1; j_gene: TRBJ1-3; v_gene: TRBV29-1; abundance: -; CDR3aa: CSAKGQGGENTIYF; CDR3nt: TGCAGCGCCAAGGGACAGGGTGGTGAAAACACCATATATTTT
d_gene: TRBD2; j_gene: TRBJ2-5; v_gene: TRBV2; abundance: -; CDR3aa: CASSEGEGLGFGTQYF; CDR3nt: TGTGCCAGCAGTGAAGGGGAGGGCCTCGGTTTCGGGACCCAGTACTTC
d_gene: -; j_gene: TRBJ2-3; v_gene: TRBV2; abundance: -; CDR3aa: CATPARGTVTDTQYF; CDR3nt: TGTGCCACCCCGGCGAGGGGGACGGTCACAGATACGCAGTATTTT
d_gene: -; j_gene: TRBJ1-5; v_gene: TRBV28; abundance: -; CDR3aa: CASSLRGGASNQPQHF; CDR3nt: TGTGCCAGCAGTCTCCGTGGGGGGGCTAGCAATCAGCCCCAGCATTTT
d_gene: -; j_gene: TRBJ2-7; v_gene: TRBV11-2; abundance: -; CDR3aa: CASSLAVEQYF; CDR3nt: TGTGCCAGCAGCTTAGCGGTCGAGCAGTACTTC
d_gene: TRBD1; j_gene: TRBJ2-2; v_gene: TRBV9; abundance: -; CDR3aa: CASSARDRVAGELFF; CDR3nt: TGTGCCAGCAGCGCCCGGGACAGGGTCGCCGGGGAGCTGTTTTTT
d_gene: TRBD1; j_gene: TRBJ1-2; v_gene: TRBV2; abundance: -; CDR3aa: CASSPGQANGYTF; CDR3nt: TGTGCCAGCAGCCCTGGACAGGCGAACGGCTACACCTTC
d_gene: TRBD1; j_gene: TRBJ1-2; v_gene: TRBV6-5; abundance: -; CDR3aa: CASSLGQGIYGYTF; CDR3nt: TGTGCCAGCAGCCTAGGACAGGGGATCTATGGCTACACCTTC
d_gene: TRBD1; j_gene: TRBJ1-1; v_gene: TRBV7-9; abundance: -; CDR3aa: CSSSMTGDEAFF; CDR3nt: TGTTCCAGCAGCATGACAGGGGACGAGGCTTTCTTT
d_gene: -; j_gene: TRBJ1-4; v_gene: TRBV28; abundance: few; CDR3aa: CASNPGGPPNEKLFF; CDR3nt: TGTGCCAGCAACCCGGGGGGGCCCCCTAATGAAAAACTGTTTTTT
d_gene: -; j_gene: TRBJ2-7; v_gene: TRBV6-5; abundance: -; CDR3aa: CASNRAGTGAYEQYF; CDR3nt: TGTGCCAGCAATAGAGCTGGGACGGGGGCCTACGAGCAGTACTTC
d_gene: TRBD1; j_gene: TRBJ1-5; v_gene: TRBV6-1; abundance: -; CDR3aa: CASSEAWAGGQPQHF; CDR3nt: TGTGCCAGCAGTGAAGCGTGGGCAGGGGGTCAGCCCCAGCATTTT
d_gene: -; j_gene: TRBJ2-1; v_gene: TRBV28; abundance: -; CDR3aa: CASSFNYNEQFF; CDR3nt: TGTGCCAGCAGTTTCAATTACAATGAGCAGTTCTTC
d_gene: TRBD2; j_gene: TRBJ2-1; v_gene: TRBV7-2; abundance: -; CDR3aa: CASSLELAGSYNEQFF; CDR3nt: TGTGCCAGCAGCTTAGAGCTAGCGGGCTCCTACAATGAGCAGTTCTTC
d_gene: -; j_gene: TRBJ2-3; v_gene: TRBV5-1; abundance: -; CDR3aa: CASSLDKDRDTQYF; CDR3nt: TGCGCCAGCAGCTTGGATAAAGACAGAGATACGCAGTATTTT
d_gene: -; j_gene: TRBJ2-3; v_gene: TRBV2; abundance: few; CDR3aa: CASRALVVSTDTQYF; CDR3nt: TGTGCCAGCAGAGCCCTAGTAGTCAGCACAGATACGCAGTATTTT
d_gene: TRBD1; j_gene: TRBJ1-3; v_gene: TRBV30; abundance: -; CDR3aa: CAWSSGTGGEKNTIYF; CDR3nt: TGTGCCTGGAGTTCCGGGACAGGGGGCGAGAAAAACACCATATATTTT
d_gene: -; j_gene: TRBJ1-1; v_gene: TRBV5-6; abundance: once; CDR3aa: CASSWGPGGNTEAFF; CDR3nt: TGTGCCAGCAGCTGGGGGCCGGGCGGGAACACTGAAGCTTTCTTT
d_gene: TRBD1; j_gene: TRBJ2-2; v_gene: TRBV5-8; abundance: once; CDR3aa: CASSLGTGSDTGELFF; CDR3nt: TGTGCCAGCAGCTTGGGGACAGGGAGTGACACCGGGGAGCTGTTTTTT